This T cell receptor (beta chain) was captured in a study of T cell changes during pregnancy in multiple sclerosis. The CDR3 has 17 residues. Germline loops: CDR1 SGHTA, CDR2 FQGNSA. V shed 2 bases and J 5 bases; nucleotides not matched to a gene: 11. This clone has a single count. Generated by immunoSEQ multiplex PCR, the TCRdb table keeps only in-frame clones and is missing some. The sample shows 43,000 or so clones, roughly 90% of them seen only once. The gene calls are TRBV7-2 and TRBJ2-1, with 8 bases matching TRBD2. The starting material was peripheral blood, obtained in the first trimester of pregnancy. The clonotype was recovered from a female donor with multiple sclerosis, enrolled in a pregnancy study. CDR3 protein: CASSLRRAGGPHNEQFF. CDR3 nucleotide sequence: TGTGCCAGCAGCTTAAGGAGGGCGGGGGGACCCCACAATGAGCAGTTCTTC.